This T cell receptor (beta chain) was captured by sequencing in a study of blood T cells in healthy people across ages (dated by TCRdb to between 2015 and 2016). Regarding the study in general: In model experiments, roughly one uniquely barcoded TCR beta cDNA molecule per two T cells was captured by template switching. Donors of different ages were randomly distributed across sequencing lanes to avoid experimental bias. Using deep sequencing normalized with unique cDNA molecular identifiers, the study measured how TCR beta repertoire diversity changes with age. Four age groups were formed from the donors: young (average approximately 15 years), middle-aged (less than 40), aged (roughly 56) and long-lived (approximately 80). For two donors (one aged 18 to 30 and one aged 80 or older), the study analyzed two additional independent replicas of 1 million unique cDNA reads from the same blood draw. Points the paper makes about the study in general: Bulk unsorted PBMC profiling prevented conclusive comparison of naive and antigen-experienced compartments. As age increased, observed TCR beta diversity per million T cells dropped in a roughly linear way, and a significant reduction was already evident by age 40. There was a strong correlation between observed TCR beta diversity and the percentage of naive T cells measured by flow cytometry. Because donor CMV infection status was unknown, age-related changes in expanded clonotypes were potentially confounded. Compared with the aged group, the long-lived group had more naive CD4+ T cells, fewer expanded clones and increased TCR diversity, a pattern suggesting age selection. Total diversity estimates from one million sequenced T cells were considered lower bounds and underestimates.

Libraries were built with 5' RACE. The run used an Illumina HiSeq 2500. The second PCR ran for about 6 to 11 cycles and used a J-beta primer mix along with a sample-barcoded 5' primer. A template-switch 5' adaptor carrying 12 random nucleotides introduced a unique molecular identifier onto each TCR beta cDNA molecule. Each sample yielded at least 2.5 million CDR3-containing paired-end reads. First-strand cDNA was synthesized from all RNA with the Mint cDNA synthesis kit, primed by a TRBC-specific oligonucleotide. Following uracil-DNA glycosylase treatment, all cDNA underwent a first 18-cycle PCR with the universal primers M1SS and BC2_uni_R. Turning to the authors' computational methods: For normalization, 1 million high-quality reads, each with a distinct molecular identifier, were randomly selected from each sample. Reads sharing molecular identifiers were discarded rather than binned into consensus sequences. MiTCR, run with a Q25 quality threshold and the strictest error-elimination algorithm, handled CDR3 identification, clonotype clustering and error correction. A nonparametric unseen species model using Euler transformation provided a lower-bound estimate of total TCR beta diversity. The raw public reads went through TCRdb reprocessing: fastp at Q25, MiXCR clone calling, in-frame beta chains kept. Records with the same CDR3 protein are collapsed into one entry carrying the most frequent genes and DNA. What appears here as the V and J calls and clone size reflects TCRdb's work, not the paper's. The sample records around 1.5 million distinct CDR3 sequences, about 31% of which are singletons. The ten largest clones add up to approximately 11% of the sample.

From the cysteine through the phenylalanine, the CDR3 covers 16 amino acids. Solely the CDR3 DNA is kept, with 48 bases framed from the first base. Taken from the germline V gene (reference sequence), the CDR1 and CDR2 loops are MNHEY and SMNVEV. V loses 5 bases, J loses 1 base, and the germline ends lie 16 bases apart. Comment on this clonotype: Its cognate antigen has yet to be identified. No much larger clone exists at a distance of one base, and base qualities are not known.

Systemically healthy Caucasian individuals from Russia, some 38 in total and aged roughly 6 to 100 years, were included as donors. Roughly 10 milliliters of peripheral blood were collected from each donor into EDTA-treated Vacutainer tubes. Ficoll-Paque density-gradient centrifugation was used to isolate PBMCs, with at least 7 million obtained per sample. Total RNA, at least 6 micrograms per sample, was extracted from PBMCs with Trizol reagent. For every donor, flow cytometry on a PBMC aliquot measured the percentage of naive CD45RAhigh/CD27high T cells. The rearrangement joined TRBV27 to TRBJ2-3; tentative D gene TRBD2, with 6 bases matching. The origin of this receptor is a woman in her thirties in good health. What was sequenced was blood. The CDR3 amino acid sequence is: CASSMRDGPRTDTQYF. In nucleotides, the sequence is TGTGCCAGCAGTATGCGGGACGGCCCGCGCACAGATACGCAGTATTTT.